This T cell receptor beta chain was found in a study of cytomegalovirus exposure and HLA in healthy donors. As regards this clone: What it binds is unknown.

The study ran its PCR with 60 Vbeta and 13 Jbeta primers. Only in-frame clones appear in the TCRdb table, and some are missing; sequencing was by immunoSEQ multiplex PCR. The sample holds some 97,000 clones, 70% to 80% seen once. This CDR3 is built from 18 residues. Study conclusions and caveats: In an earlier analysis, about 87% or about 30%: the productive usage of most TCR beta V segments.

The specimen sequenced was PBMCs. The gene calls are TRBV21-1 and TRBJ2-1; the table's D call, TRBD2, has no DNA check behind it. TRBV21-1 is labeled a pseudogene. This sequence was found in a female donor in good health and CMV-seropositive. The CDR3 reads CASNAGLAGAHSYNEQFF. CDR3 DNA sequence: TGTGCCAGCAACGCGGGACTAGCGGGGGCCCACTCCTACAATGAGCAGTTCTTC.